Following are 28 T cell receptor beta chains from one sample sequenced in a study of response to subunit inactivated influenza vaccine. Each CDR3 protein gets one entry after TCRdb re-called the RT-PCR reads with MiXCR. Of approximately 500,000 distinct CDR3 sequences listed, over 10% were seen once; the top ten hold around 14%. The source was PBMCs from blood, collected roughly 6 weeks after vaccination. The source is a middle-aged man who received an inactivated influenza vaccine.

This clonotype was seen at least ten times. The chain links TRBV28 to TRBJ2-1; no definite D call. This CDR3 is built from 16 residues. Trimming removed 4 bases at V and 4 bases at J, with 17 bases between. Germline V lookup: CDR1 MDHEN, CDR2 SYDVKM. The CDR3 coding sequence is TGTGCCAGCAGTTCGACCAAATTGACATCTTACAATGAGCAGTTCTTC. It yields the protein CASSSTKLTSYNEQFF. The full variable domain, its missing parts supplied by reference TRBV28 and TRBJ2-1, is DVKVTQSSRYLVKRTGEKVFLECVQDMDHENMFWYRQDPGLGLRLIYFSYDVKMKEKGDIPEGYSVSREKKERFSLILESASTNQTSMYLCASSSTKLTSYNEQFFGPGTRLTVL.

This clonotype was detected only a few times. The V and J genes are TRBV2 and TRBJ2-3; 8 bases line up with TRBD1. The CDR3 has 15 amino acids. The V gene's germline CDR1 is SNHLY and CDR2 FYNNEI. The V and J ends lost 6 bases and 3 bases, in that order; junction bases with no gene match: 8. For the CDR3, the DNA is TGTGCCAGCAGATCCGGGACAGGTGGTACAGATACGCAGTATTTT. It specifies CASRSGTGGTDTQYF.

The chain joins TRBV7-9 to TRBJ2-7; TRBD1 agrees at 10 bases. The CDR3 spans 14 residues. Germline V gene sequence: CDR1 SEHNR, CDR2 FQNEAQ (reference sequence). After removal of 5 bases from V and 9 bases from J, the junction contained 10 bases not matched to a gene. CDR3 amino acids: CASSPTGTGVGQYF. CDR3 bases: TGTGCCAGCAGCCCTACCGGGACAGGGGTTGGGCAGTACTTC.

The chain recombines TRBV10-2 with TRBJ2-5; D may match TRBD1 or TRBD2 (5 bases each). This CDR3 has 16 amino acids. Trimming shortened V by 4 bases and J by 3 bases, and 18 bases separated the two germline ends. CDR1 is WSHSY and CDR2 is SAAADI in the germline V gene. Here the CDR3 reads CASSGGIPFREETQYF. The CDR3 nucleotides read TGCGCCAGCAGTGGGGGGATCCCCTTCCGGGAAGAGACCCAGTACTTC.

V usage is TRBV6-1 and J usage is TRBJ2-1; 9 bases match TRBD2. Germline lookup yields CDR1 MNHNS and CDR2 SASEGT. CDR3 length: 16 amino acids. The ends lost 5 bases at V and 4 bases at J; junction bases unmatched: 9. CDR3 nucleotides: TGTGCCAGCAGTCAGCTACCGGGACTAGCTTACAATGAGCAGTTCTTC. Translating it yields CASSQLPGLAYNEQFF.

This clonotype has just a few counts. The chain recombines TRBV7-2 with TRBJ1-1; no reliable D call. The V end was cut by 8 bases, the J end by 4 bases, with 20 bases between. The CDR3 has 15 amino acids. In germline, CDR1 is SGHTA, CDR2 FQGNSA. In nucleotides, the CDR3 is TGTGCCAGCGGCGTTGAGAGGAGTTTTAGCACTGAAGCTTTCTTT. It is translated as CASGVERSFSTEAFF.

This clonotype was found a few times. The CDR3 DNA is TGCAGTGCTAGAGATCTTAGGACTAGCGTCAATGAGCAGTTCTTC. Its protein is CSARDLRTSVNEQFF. V gene TRBV20-1 combines with J gene TRBJ2-1; 9 bases are shared with TRBD2. This CDR3 is built from 15 residues. Germline CDR1 and CDR2: DFQATT and SNEGSKA (reference sequence). The trim removed 0 bases at V and 6 bases at J, leaving 6 bases unmatched.

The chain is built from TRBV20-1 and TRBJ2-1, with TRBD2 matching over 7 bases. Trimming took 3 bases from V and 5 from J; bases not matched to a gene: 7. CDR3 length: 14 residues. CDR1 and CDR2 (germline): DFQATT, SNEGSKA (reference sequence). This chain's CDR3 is CSASSGLINNEQFF. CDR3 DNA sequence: TGCAGTGCTAGTAGCGGGCTAATCAACAATGAGCAGTTCTTC.

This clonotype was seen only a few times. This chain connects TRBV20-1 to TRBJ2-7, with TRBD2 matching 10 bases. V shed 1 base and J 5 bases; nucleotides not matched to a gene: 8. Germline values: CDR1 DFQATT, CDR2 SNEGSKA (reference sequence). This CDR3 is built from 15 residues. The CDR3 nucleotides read TGCAGTGCTAGAGTGGCTAGCGGGAGTTCCCACGAGCAGTACTTC. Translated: CSARVASGSSHEQYF.

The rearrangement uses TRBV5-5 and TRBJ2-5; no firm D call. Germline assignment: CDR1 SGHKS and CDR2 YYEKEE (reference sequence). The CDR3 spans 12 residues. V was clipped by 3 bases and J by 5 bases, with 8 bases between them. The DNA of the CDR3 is TGTGCCAGCAGCTCGGCGCGGGAGACCCAGTACTTC. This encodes CASSSARETQYF.

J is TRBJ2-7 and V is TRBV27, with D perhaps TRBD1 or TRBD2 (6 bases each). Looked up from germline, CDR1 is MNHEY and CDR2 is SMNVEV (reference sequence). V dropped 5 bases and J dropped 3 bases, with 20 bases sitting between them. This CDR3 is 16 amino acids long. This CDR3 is CASSPADRRAFYEQYF. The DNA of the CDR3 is TGTGCCAGCAGTCCCGCCGACAGGAGGGCTTTCTACGAGCAGTACTTC.

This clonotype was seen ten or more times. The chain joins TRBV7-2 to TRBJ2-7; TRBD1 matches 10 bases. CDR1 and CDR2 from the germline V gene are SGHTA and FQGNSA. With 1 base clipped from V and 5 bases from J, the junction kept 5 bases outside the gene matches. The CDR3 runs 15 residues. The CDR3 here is CASSLGGGQGNEQYF. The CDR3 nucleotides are TGTGCCAGCAGCTTAGGTGGGGGACAGGGGAACGAGCAGTACTTC.

The CDR3 sequence is CASSPQGPSTDTQYF. The CDR3 DNA reads TGTGCCAGCAGTCCACAGGGTCCTAGCACAGATACGCAGTATTTT. The V and J genes are TRBV27 and TRBJ2-3, with TRBD1 as a possible D gene (6 bases). Germline CDR1 reads MNHEY; CDR2 reads SMNVEV (reference sequence). V shed 5 bases and J shed 0 bases, with 12 bases lying between them. This CDR3 is built from 15 residues.

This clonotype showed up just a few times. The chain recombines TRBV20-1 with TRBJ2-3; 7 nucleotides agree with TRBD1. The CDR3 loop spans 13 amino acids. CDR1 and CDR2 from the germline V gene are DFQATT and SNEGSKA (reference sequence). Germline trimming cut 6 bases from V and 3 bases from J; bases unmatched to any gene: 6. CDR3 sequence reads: CSAPTGLTDTQYF. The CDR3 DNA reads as TGCAGTGCCCCGACAGGGTTAACAGATACGCAGTATTTT.

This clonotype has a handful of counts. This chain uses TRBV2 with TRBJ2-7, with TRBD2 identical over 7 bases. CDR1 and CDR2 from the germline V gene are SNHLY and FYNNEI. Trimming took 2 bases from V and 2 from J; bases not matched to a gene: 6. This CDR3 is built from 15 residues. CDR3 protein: CASSESGAGPYEQYF. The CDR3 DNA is TGTGCCAGCAGTGAATCGGGAGCGGGACCCTACGAGCAGTACTTC.

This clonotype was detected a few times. The CDR3 DNA is TGCAGCGTCCATCTCGGGCGACTTCTGAATGAGCAGTTCTTC. Translating gives CSVHLGRLLNEQFF. V and J are TRBV29-1 and TRBJ2-1, with no clear D. Deletions cut 6 bases from V and 7 bases from J, with 19 bases between. The CDR3 sequence is 14 residues long. CDR1 is SQVTM and CDR2 is ANQGSEA in the germline V gene.

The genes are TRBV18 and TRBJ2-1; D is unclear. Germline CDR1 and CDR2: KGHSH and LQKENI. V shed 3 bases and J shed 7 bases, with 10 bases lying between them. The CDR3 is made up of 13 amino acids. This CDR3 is CASSPDSANEQFF. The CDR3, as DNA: TGTGCCAGCTCACCTGATAGTGCGAATGAGCAGTTCTTC. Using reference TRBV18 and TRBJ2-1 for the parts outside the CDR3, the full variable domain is NAGVMQNPRHLVRRRGQEARLRCSPMKGHSHVYWYRQLPEEGLKFMVYLQKENIIDESGMPKERFSAEFPKEGPSILRIQQVVRGDSAAYFCASSPDSANEQFFGPGTRLTVL.

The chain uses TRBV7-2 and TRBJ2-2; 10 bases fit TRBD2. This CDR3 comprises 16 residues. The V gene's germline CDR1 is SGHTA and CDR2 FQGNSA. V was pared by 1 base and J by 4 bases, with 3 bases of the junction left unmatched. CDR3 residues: CASSLEAGGRTGELFF. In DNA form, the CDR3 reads TGTGCCAGCAGCTTAGAAGCGGGAGGGCGCACCGGGGAGCTGTTTTTT.

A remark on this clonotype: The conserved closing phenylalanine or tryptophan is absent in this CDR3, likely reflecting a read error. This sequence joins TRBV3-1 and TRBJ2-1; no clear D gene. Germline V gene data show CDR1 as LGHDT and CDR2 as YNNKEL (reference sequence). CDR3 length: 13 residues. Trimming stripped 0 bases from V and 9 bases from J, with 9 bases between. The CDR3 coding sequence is TGTGCCAGCAGCCAAGATAGGTCAGGTGAGCAGTTCCTC. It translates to CASSQDRSGEQFL.

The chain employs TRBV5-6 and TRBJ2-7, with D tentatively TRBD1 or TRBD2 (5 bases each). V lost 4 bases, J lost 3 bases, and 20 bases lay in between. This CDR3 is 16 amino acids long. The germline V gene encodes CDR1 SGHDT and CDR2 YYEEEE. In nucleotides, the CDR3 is TGTGCCAGCAGCCTGAATAGGGGAGTCACCCTCTACGAGCAGTACTTC. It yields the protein CASSLNRGVTLYEQYF.

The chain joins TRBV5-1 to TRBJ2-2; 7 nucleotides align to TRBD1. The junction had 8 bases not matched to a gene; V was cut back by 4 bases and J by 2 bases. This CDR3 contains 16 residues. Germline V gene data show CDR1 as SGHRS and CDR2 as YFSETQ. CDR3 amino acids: CASSILQGRNTGELFF. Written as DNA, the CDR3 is TGCGCCAGCAGCATTTTACAGGGGAGAAACACCGGGGAGCTGTTTTTT.

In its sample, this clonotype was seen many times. The CDR3 here is CASSLAGGISVEQFF. DNA of the CDR3: TGTGCCAGCAGTTTAGCGGGAGGGATTTCGGTTGAGCAGTTCTTC. The chain uses TRBV12-3 or TRBV12-4 and TRBJ2-1, with TRBD2 identical over 7 bases. With V trimmed by 0 bases and J by 9 bases, 8 bases remained unmatched. The CDR3 covers 15 residues.

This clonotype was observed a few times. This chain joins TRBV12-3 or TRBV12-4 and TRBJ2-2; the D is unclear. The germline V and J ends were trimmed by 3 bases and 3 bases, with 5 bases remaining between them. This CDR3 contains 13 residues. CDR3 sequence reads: CASSFVYTGELFF. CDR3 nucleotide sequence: TGTGCCAGCAGTTTCGTCTACACCGGGGAGCTGTTTTTT.

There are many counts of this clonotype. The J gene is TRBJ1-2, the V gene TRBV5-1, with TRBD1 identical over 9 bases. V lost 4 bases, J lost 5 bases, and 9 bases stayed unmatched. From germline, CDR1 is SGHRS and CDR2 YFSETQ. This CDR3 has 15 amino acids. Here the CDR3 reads CASSLSVGTGYGYTF. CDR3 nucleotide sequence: TGCGCCAGCAGCCTATCTGTGGGGACAGGGTATGGCTACACCTTC. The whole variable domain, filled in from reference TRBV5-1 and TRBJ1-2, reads KAGVTQTPRYLIKTRGQQVTLSCSPISGHRSVSWYQQTPGQGLQFLFEYFSETQRNKGNFPGRFSGRQFSNSRSEMNVSTLELGDSALYLCASSLSVGTGYGYTFGSGTRLTVV.

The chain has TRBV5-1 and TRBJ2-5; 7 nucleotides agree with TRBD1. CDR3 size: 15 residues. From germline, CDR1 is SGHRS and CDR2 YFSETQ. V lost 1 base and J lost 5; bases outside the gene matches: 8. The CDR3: CASSLSLGGMETQYF. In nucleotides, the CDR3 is TGCGCCAGCAGCTTGTCGTTAGGGGGCATGGAGACCCAGTACTTC.

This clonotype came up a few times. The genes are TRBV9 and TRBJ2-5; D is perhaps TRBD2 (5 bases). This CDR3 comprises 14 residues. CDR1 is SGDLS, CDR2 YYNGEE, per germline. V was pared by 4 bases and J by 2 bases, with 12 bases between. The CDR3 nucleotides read TGTGCCAGCAGCCCCGGGCGGGTACAAGAGACCCAGTACTTC. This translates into CASSPGRVQETQYF.

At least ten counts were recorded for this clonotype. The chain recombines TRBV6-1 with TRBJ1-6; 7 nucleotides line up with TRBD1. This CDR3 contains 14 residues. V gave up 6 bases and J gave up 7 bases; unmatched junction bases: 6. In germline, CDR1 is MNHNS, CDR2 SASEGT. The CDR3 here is CASSLGQANSPLHF. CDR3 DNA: TGTGCCAGCAGCCTAGGACAGGCGAATTCACCCCTCCACTTT.

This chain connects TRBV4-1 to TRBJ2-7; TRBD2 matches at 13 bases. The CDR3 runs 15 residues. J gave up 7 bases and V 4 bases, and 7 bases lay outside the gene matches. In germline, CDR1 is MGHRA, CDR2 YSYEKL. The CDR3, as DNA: TGCGCCAGCAGCCTGGGGACTAGCGGGGTGTTGGAGCAGTACTTC. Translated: CASSLGTSGVLEQYF.